These 20 T cell receptor beta chains were all obtained from the same sample, sequenced in a study of T cells after yellow fever vaccination (dated by TCRdb to the late 2010s). The library was made by 5' RACE. The run used an Illumina NovaSeq 6000. TCRdb redid the processing of the public reads, applying fastp at Q25 and MiXCR, and retained in-frame beta chains. One record per CDR3 amino acid sequence lists the most common genes and DNA. Present in this sample are about 340,000 distinct CDR3 sequences, around 12% of which were seen just once. The top ten clonotypes cover approximately 3.3% of the sample. The intended sense of this specimen's treatment or condition label: live attenuated yellow fever vaccine strain. The specimen was CD4+ T cells sorted from PBMCs, collected 15 days after the yellow fever booster vaccination. The receptors stem from a man aged 18-30 years who received the YFV17D yellow fever vaccine.

The chain combines TRBV16 with TRBJ1-3, with unresolved D. The CDR3 covers 15 residues. From germline, CDR1 is KGHSY and CDR2 FQNENV. V was clipped by 2 bases and J by 7 bases, with 15 bases between them. The CDR3 DNA follows: TGTGCCAGCAGCCAAAGGACTGGCGGTGGGAACACCATATATTTT. This codes for CASSQRTGGGNTIYF.

This clonotype was counted between two and nine times. This CDR3 is CASSSGTQPANEQFF. DNA for the CDR3: TGTGCCAGCAGCAGTGGGACCCAGCCGGCCAATGAGCAGTTCTTC. V gene TRBV5-4 combines with J gene TRBJ2-1; tentatively, D is TRBD1 or TRBD2 (5 bases each). The length of the CDR3 is 15 residues. Germline V gene sequence: CDR1 SGHNT, CDR2 YYREEE (reference sequence). Trimming pared 4 bases from V and 6 bases from J, leaving 17 bases between.

The chain employs TRBV20-1 and TRBJ1-4, with D uncertain. V lost 2 bases and J 8 bases, leaving 12 bases between the germline ends. The CDR3 has 13 amino acids. The V gene's germline CDR1 is DFQATT and CDR2 SNEGSKA (reference sequence). CDR3 nucleotide sequence: TGCAGTGCTAGATACAGCGGGAACGAAAAACTGTTTTTT. Protein sequence: CSARYSGNEKLFF.

The rearrangement uses TRBV18 and TRBJ2-5; no clear D. Trimming took 0 bases from V and 2 from J, leaving 4 bases between them. The CDR3 is 13 residues long. CDR1 is KGHSH, CDR2 LQKENI, per germline. CDR3 sequence reads: CASSPPTQETQYF. The DNA for the CDR3 is TGTGCCAGCTCACCACCGACTCAAGAGACCCAGTACTTC.

The chain uses TRBV5-1 and TRBJ2-5, with D perhaps TRBD1 or TRBD2 (5 bases each). The germline V and J ends were trimmed by 0 bases and 3 bases, with 12 bases remaining between them. CDR1 is SGHRS and CDR2 is YFSETQ in the germline V gene. The CDR3 is made up of 15 amino acids. The DNA for the CDR3 is TGCGCCAGCAGCTTGGCTTATGGGGGAGAAGAGACCCAGTACTTC. Amino acid sequence: CASSLAYGGEETQYF.

This clonotype was found a few times. The J gene is TRBJ1-4, the V gene TRBV5-1, with TRBD1 matching over 10 bases. Germline V gene lookup returns CDR1 SGHRS and CDR2 YFSETQ. This CDR3 has 14 amino acids. V was pared by 4 bases and J by 8 bases, with 5 bases of the junction left unmatched. This chain's CDR3 is CASSGTGVGEKLFF. CDR3 nucleotide sequence: TGCGCCAGCAGCGGGACAGGGGTTGGGGAAAAACTGTTTTTT. The full variable domain, in which reference TRBV5-1 and TRBJ1-4 provide the parts outside the CDR3, is KAGVTQTPRYLIKTRGQQVTLSCSPISGHRSVSWYQQTPGQGLQFLFEYFSETQRNKGNFPGRFSGRQFSNSRSEMNVSTLELGDSALYLCASSGTGVGEKLFFGSGTQLSVL.

This clonotype was observed a handful of times. The J gene is TRBJ1-2, the V gene TRBV14; no clear D. The CDR3 totals 14 residues. Germline loops: CDR1 SGHDN, CDR2 FVKESK. Between the trimmed V and J ends, which lost 0 bases and 8 bases, there was a span of 13 bases. This chain's CDR3 is CASSQEWEGSGYTF. As DNA, the CDR3 is TGTGCCAGCAGCCAAGAATGGGAAGGGAGCGGCTACACCTTC.

At least ten counts were recorded for this clonotype. The chain links TRBV27 to TRBJ1-5; TRBD1 matches 7 bases. The CDR3 covers 15 residues. Germline trimming cut 6 bases from V and 1 base from J; bases unmatched to any gene: 6. The V gene's germline CDR1 is MNHEY and CDR2 SMNVEV (reference sequence). CDR3 residues: CASRKGGQSNQPQHF. CDR3 DNA: TGTGCCAGCAGAAAGGGGGGACAGAGCAATCAGCCCCAGCATTTT.

This clonotype was counted between two and nine times. V usage is TRBV30 and J usage is TRBJ2-1; no clear D. This CDR3 has 13 residues. Germline assignment: CDR1 GTSNPN and CDR2 SVGIG (reference sequence). Trimming shortened V by 0 bases and J by 9 bases, and 12 bases separated the two germline ends. The CDR3 region is CAWSVQVTSEQFF. CDR3 sequence (DNA): TGTGCCTGGAGTGTGCAAGTCACAAGTGAGCAGTTCTTC.

The chain employs TRBV11-2 and TRBJ2-2, with 11 bases that match TRBD2. This CDR3 spans 15 amino acids. Germline loops: CDR1 SGHAT, CDR2 FQNNGV. With V trimmed by 5 bases and J by 5 bases, 4 bases remained unmatched. CDR3 bases: TGTGCCAGCAGCACGAGGACTAGCGGGACCGGGGAGCTGTTTTTT. This translates into CASSTRTSGTGELFF.

This clonotype showed up just a few times. The rearrangement uses TRBV6-2 or TRBV6-3 and TRBJ2-2; TRBD2 matches 9 bases. The V gene end was trimmed by 5 bases and the J gene end by 1 base; junction bases not matched to a gene: 5. This CDR3 contains 16 residues. Germline V gene data show CDR1 as MNHEY and CDR2 as SVGEGT. The CDR3 reads CASSHLAGRNTGELFF. As DNA, the CDR3 is TGTGCCAGCAGTCATCTAGCGGGGAGGAACACCGGGGAGCTGTTTTTT.

The rearrangement links TRBV7-2 to TRBJ2-1; 9 nucleotides line up with TRBD1. The trim removed 5 bases at V and 9 bases at J, leaving 11 bases unmatched. The CDR3 consists of 15 residues. CDR1 and CDR2 from the germline V gene are SGHTA and FQGNSA. The CDR3 region has the DNA TGTGCCAGCAGCGTGACAGGACAGGGGATCGCTGAGCAGTTCTTC. It encodes CASSVTGQGIAEQFF.

This clonotype has ten or more counts. The V gene is TRBV25-1, the J gene TRBJ2-3; 11 bases agree with TRBD2. The germline V gene encodes CDR1 MGHDK and CDR2 SYGVNS. CDR3 length: 16 amino acids. V shed 5 bases, J shed 2 bases, and the junction held 6 bases outside the gene matches. The CDR3 nucleotides are TGTGCCAGCAGTCCGCGACTAGCGGGGTTCACAGATACGCAGTATTTT. It is translated as CASSPRLAGFTDTQYF.

The CDR3 spells CASSVELWANTGELFF. DNA for the CDR3: TGTGCCAGCAGCGTAGAGTTGTGGGCGAACACCGGGGAGCTGTTTTTT. This rearrangement joins TRBV9 to TRBJ2-2; D is uncertain. V lost 0 bases, J lost 0 bases, and 9 bases lay in between. The CDR3 has 16 amino acids. CDR1 SGDLS and CDR2 YYNGEE come from the germline V gene.

This clonotype was counted only a few times. CDR3 in DNA: TGTGCCAGCAGGGGACAGGCTGAAGCTTTCTTT. Translation: CASRGQAEAFF. V usage is TRBV5-4 and J usage is TRBJ1-1; 8 positions match TRBD1. CDR1 and CDR2 (germline): SGHNT, YYREEE (reference sequence). There are 11 residues in the CDR3. The V segment lost 5 bases and the J segment 6 bases; nucleotides outside the gene matches: 0.

The chain carries TRBV3-1 and TRBJ1-5; D not certain. There are 12 residues in the CDR3. V shed 4 bases and J shed 5 bases, with 6 bases lying between them. CDR1 and CDR2 (germline): LGHDT, YNNKEL (reference sequence). The CDR3 region has the DNA TGTGCCAGCAGCCTAGGTCATCAGCCCCAGCATTTT. This encodes CASSLGHQPQHF.

In this sample, this clonotype turned up a few times. The V call is TRBV11-2, the J call TRBJ2-3; TRBD2 matches 7 bases. The germline V gene has CDR1 SGHAT and CDR2 FQNNGV. This CDR3 is built from 17 residues. The V and J ends lost 0 bases and 1 base, in that order; junction bases with no gene match: 7. The CDR3 sequence is CASSLDVAGVGTDTQYF. In DNA, the CDR3 is TGTGCCAGCAGCTTAGATGTGGCGGGGGTCGGCACAGATACGCAGTATTTT.

This clonotype was seen only once. This chain joins TRBV12-3 or TRBV12-4 and TRBJ2-3; D is possibly TRBD2 (5 bases). V was cut by 5 bases and J by 7 bases, with 7 bases left in between. The CDR3 has 11 residues. CDR3: CASSEGHTQYF. For the CDR3, the DNA is TGTGCCAGCAGTGAGGGTCATACGCAGTATTTT.

The J gene is TRBJ2-3, the V gene TRBV20-1; 7 nucleotides match TRBD2. The CDR3 contains 16 residues. Germline CDR1 is DFQATT and CDR2 is SNEGSKA (reference sequence). Trimming removed 0 bases from V and 4 bases from J; junction bases left unmatched: 10. In nucleotides, the CDR3 is TGCAGTGCTAGAGATACCCAGCGGGGAACACCAGATACGCAGTATTTT. It is translated as CSARDTQRGTPDTQYF.

This clonotype was observed a few times. V is TRBV20-1 and J is TRBJ2-5; 7 nucleotides match TRBD1. Losses at the gene ends were 4 bases for V and 4 bases for J; bases not matched to a gene: 3. From germline, CDR1 is DFQATT and CDR2 SNEGSKA (reference sequence). This CDR3 region has 12 residues. The CDR3 sequence: CSATTGVETQYF. In DNA, the CDR3 is TGCAGTGCTACCACAGGGGTAGAGACCCAGTACTTC.